These 5 T cell receptor beta chains were all obtained from the same sample, sequenced in a study of blood T cell repertoires in COVID-19. Method: immunoSEQ multiplex PCR; TCRdb's copy keeps in-frame clones and lacks some. This sample has around 70,000 clones; 75% to 90% occur once, and the top ten carry 15% to 20%. Specimen: peripheral blood. All receptors derive from a man in his 70s who had recovered from COVID-19.

This rearrangement joins TRBV5-1 to TRBJ2-2; TRBD2 matches 9 bases. The trim removed 5 bases at V and 4 bases at J, leaving 6 bases unmatched. This CDR3 contains 15 residues. CDR1 is SGHRS, CDR2 YFSETQ, per germline. This chain's CDR3 is CASSISGGGTGELFF. CDR3 nucleotide sequence: TGCGCCAGCAGTATTAGCGGGGGTGGCACCGGGGAGCTGTTTTTT.

CDR3 bases: TGTGCCAGTAGTAGCAAGACAGAGACCTATAATTCACCCCTCCACTTT. Its translation: CASSSKTETYNSPLHF. This sequence joins TRBV19 and TRBJ1-6; maybe TRBD1 (5 bases). This CDR3 region has 16 residues. Germline assignment: CDR1 LNHDA and CDR2 SQIVND (reference sequence). Trimming took off 4 bases at V and 2 bases at J, with 12 bases between the two ends.

The gene calls are TRBV5-6 and TRBJ2-5; TRBD1 matches 7 bases. The germline V gene has CDR1 SGHDT and CDR2 YYEEEE. Losses at the gene ends were 2 bases for V and 5 bases for J; bases not matched to a gene: 6. The CDR3 consists of 14 residues. The DNA for the CDR3 is TGTGCCAGCAGCTTTTTGAACAGGGGCGAGACCCAGTACTTC. Amino acid sequence: CASSFLNRGETQYF.

This sequence joins TRBV6-5 and TRBJ2-6; D is perhaps TRBD2 (5 bases). CDR3 length: 15 amino acids. V was trimmed by 6 bases and J by 4 bases, leaving 13 bases between them. CDR1 and CDR2 (germline): MNHEY, SVGAGI. The CDR3 DNA is TGTGCCAGCAGCGATCAGCCGGGAGGGGCCAACGTCCTGACTTTC. It translates to CASSDQPGGANVLTF.

The chain carries TRBV13 and TRBJ2-3; 13 nucleotides agree with TRBD2. Germline CDR1 reads PRHDT; CDR2 reads FYEKMQ (reference sequence). The junction had 8 bases not matched to a gene; V was cut back by 5 bases and J by 3 bases. The CDR3 spans 17 residues. For the CDR3, the DNA is TGTGCCAGCAGCCTACTAGCGGGGGGGCTTATAACAGATACGCAGTATTTT. Translated: CASSLLAGGLITDTQYF.